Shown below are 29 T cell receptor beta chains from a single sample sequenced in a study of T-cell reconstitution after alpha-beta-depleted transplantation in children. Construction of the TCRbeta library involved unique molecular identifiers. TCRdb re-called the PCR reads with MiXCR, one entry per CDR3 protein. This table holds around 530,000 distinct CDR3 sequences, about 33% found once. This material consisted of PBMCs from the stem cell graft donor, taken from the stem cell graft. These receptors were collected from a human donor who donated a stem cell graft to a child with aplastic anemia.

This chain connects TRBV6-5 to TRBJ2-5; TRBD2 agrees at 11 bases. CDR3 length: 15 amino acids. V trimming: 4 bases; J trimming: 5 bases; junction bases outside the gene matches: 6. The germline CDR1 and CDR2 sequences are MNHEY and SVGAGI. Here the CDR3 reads CASSSGLAAAETQYF. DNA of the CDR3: TGTGCCAGCAGTTCGGGACTAGCGGCAGCGGAGACCCAGTACTTC.

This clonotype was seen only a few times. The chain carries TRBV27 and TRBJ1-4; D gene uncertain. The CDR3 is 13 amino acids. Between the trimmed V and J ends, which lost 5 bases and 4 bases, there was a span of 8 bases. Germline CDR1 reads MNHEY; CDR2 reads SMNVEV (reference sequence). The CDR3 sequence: CASSPWVNEKLFF. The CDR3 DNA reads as TGTGCCAGCAGTCCATGGGTTAATGAAAAACTGTTTTTT.

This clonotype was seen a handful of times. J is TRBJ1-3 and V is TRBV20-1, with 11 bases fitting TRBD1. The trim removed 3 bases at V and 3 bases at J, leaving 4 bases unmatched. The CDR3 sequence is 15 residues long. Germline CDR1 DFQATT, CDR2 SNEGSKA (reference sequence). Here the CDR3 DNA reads TGCAGTGCTAGGGGGACAGGGGGTATTGGAAACACCATATATTTT. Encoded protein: CSARGTGGIGNTIYF.

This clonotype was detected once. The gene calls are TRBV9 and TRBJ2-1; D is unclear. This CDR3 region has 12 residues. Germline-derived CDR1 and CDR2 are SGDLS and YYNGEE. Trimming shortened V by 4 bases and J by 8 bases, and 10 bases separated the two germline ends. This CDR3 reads CASSPEWDEQFF. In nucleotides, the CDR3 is TGTGCCAGCAGCCCAGAGTGGGATGAGCAGTTCTTC.

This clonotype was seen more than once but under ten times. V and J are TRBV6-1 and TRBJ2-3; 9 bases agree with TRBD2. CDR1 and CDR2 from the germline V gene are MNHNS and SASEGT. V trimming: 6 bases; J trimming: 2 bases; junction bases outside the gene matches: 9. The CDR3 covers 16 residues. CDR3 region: CASRDLRGRVTDTQYF. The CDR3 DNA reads TGTGCCAGCAGAGATCTGCGCGGGAGGGTCACAGATACGCAGTATTTT.

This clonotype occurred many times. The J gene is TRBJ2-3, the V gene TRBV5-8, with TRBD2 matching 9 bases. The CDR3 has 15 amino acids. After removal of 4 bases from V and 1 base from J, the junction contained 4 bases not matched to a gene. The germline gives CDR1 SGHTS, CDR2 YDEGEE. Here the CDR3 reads CASSPTSGGTDTQYF. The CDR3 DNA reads TGTGCCAGCAGCCCGACTAGCGGAGGCACAGATACGCAGTATTTT.

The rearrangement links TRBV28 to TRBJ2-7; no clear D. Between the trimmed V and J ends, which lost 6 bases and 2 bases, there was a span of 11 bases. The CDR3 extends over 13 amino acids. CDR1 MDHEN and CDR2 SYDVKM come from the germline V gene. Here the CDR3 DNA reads TGTGCCAGCAGCAGGCAGGTCACCTACGAGCAGTACTTC. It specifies CASSRQVTYEQYF.

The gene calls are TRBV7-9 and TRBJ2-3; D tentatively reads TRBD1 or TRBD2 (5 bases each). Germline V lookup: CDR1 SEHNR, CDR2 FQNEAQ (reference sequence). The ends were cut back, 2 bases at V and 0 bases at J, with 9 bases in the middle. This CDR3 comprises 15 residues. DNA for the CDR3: TGTGCCAGCAGCTTACAGGGCGGGAGCACAGATACGCAGTATTTT. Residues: CASSLQGGSTDTQYF.

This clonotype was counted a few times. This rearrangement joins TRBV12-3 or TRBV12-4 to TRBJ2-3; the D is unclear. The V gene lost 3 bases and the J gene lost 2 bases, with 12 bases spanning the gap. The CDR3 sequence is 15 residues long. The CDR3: CASSFYRSNTDTQYF. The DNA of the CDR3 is TGTGCCAGCAGTTTTTACCGCAGTAACACAGATACGCAGTATTTT.

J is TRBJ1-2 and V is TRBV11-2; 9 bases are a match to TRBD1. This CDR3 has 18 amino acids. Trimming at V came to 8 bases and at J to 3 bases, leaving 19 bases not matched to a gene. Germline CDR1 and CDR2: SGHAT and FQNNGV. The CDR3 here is CASDFRPRQGVVDYGYTF. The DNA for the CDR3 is TGTGCCAGCGATTTTAGACCGAGACAGGGGGTGGTTGACTATGGCTACACCTTC. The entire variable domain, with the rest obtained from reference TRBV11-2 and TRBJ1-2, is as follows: EAGVAQSPRYKIIEKRQSVAFWCNPISGHATLYWYQQILGQGPKLLIQFQNNGVVDDSQLPKDRFSAERLKGVDSTLKIQPAKLEDSAVYLCASDFRPRQGVVDYGYTFGSGTRLTVV.

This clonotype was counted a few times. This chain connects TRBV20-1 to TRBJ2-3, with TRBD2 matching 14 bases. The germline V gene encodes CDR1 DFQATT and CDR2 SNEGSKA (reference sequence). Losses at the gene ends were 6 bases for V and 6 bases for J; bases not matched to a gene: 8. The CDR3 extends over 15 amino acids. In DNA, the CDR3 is TGCAGTGCCCGACTAGCGGGAGGGCGGCCCGATACGCAGTATTTT. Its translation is CSARLAGGRPDTQYF.

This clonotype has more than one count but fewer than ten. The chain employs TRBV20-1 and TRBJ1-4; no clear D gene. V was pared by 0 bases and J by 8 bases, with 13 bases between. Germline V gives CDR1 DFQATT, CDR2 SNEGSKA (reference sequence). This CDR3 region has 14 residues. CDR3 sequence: CSARDGGWREKLFF. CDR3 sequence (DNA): TGCAGTGCTAGAGATGGTGGATGGCGGGAAAAACTGTTTTTT.

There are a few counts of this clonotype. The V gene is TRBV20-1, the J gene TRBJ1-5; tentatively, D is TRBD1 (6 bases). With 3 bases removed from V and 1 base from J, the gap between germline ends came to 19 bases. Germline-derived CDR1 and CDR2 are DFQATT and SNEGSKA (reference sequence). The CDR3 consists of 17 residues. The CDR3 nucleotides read TGCAGTGCTAGGTCGTATCAGGGGTTTAGGAGCAATCAGCCCCAGCATTTT. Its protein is CSARSYQGFRSNQPQHF.

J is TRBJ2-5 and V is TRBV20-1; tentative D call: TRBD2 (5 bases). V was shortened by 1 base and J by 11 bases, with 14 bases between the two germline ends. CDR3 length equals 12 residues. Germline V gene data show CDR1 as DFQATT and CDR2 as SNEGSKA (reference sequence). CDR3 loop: CSARAHRGFQYF. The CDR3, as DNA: TGCAGTGCTAGAGCACACCGGGGATTTCAGTACTTC.

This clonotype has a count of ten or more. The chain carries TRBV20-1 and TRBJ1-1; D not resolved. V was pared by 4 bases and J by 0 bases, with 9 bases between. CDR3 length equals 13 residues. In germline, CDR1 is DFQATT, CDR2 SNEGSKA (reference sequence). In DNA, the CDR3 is TGCAGTGCTACCGGGAAACTGAACACTGAAGCTTTCTTT. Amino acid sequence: CSATGKLNTEAFF.

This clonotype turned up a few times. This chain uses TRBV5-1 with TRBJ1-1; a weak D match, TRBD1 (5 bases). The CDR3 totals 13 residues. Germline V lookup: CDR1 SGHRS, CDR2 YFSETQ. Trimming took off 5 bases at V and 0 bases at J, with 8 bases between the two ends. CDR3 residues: CASRTEMNTEAFF. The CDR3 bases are TGCGCCAGCAGGACAGAAATGAACACTGAAGCTTTCTTT.

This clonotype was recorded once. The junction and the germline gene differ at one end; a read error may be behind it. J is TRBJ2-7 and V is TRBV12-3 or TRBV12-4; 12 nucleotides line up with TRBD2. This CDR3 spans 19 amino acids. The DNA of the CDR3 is TGTTCCAGCAGAGGAAAACAGCATCCAGGACTAGCGGGGTCCTACGAGCAGTACTTC. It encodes CSSRGKQHPGLAGSYEQYF.

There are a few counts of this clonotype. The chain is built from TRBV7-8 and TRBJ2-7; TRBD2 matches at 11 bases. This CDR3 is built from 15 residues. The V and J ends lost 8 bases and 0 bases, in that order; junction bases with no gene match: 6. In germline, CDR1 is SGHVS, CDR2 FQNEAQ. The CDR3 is CASGTLAGASYEQYF. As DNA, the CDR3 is TGTGCCAGCGGAACACTAGCGGGAGCCTCCTACGAGCAGTACTTC.

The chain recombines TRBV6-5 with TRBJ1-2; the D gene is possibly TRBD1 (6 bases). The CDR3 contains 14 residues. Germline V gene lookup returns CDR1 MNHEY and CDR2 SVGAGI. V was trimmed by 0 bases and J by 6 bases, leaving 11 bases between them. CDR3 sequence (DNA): TGTGCCAGCAGTTACTCCCGCAGGGGCGATGGCTACACCTTC. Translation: CASSYSRRGDGYTF.

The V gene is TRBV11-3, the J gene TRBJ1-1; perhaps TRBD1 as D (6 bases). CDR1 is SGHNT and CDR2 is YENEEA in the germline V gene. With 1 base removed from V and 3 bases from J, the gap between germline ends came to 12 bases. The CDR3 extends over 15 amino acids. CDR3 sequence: CASSLGRTGYTEAFF. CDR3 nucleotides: TGTGCCAGCAGCTTAGGGCGAACAGGGTACACTGAAGCTTTCTTT.

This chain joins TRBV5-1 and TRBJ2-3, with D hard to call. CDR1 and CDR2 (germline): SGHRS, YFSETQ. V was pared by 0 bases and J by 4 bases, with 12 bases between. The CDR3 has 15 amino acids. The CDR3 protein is CASSLGRRSADTQYF. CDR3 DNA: TGCGCCAGCAGCTTGGGTCGGCGGAGCGCAGATACGCAGTATTTT.

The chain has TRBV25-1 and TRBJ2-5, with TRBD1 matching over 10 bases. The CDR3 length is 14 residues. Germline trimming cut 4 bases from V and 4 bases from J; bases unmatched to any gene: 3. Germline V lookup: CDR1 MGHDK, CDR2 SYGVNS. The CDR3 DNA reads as TGTGCCAGCAGTGGGGGACAGGGGATAGAGACCCAGTACTTC. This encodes CASSGGQGIETQYF.

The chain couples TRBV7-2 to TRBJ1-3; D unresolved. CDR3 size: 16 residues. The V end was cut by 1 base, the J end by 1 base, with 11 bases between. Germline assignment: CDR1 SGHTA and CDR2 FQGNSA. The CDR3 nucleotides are TGTGCCAGCAGCTTAGTTGTCGGGGTTTCTGGAAACACCATATATTTT. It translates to CASSLVVGVSGNTIYF.

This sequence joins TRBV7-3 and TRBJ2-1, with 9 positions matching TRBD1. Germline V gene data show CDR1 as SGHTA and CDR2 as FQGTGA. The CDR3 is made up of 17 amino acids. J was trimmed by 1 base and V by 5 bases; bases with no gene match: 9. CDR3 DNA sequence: TGTGCCAGCAGCAAAAATCCCGGGACAGGGTCCTACAATGAGCAGTTCTTC. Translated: CASSKNPGTGSYNEQFF.

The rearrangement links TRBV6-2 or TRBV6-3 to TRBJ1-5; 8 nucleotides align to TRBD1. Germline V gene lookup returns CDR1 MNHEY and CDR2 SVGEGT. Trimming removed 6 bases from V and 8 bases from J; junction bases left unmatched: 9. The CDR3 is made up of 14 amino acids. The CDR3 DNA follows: TGTGCCAGCAGCGCCGGGACAGGTGGGGAGCCCCAGCATTTT. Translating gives CASSAGTGGEPQHF.

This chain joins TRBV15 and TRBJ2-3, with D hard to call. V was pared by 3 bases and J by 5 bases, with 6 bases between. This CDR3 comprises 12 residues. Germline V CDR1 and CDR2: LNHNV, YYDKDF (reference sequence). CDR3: CATSSPGDTQYF. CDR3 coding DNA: TGTGCCACCAGCAGTCCCGGAGATACGCAGTATTTT. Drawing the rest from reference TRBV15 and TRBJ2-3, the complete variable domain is DAMVIQNPRYQVTQFGKPVTLSCSQTLNHNVMYWYQQKSSQAPKLLFHYYDKDFNNEADTPDNFQSRRPNTSFCFLDIRSPGLGDTAMYLCATSSPGDTQYFGPGTRLTVL.

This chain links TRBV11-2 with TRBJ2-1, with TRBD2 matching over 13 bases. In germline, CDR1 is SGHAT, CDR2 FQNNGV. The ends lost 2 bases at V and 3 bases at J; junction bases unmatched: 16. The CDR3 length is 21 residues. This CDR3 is CASSLFGRTSGRSTDYNEQFF. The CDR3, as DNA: TGTGCCAGCAGCTTATTTGGACGGACTAGCGGGAGATCGACCGACTACAATGAGCAGTTCTTC. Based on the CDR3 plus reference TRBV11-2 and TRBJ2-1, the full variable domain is EAGVAQSPRYKIIEKRQSVAFWCNPISGHATLYWYQQILGQGPKLLIQFQNNGVVDDSQLPKDRFSAERLKGVDSTLKIQPAKLEDSAVYLCASSLFGRTSGRSTDYNEQFFGPGTRLTVL.

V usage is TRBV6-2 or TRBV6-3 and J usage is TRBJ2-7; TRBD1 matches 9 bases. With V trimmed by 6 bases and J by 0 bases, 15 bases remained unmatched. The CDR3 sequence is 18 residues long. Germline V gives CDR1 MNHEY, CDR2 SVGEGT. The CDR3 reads CASRRDRAVTMHSYEQYV. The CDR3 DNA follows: TGTGCCAGCAGGCGGGACAGGGCTGTCACCATGCACTCCTACGAGCAGTACGTC.

CDR3 in DNA: TGTGCCAGTAGCGGCGGCGGGGGTCAGCCCCAGCATTTT. This gives the protein CASSGGGGQPQHF. The rearrangement joins TRBV19 to TRBJ1-5, with D perhaps matching TRBD1 (5 bases). Trimming pared 6 bases from V and 6 bases from J, leaving 12 bases between. In germline, CDR1 is LNHDA, CDR2 SQIVND (reference sequence). This CDR3 is 13 amino acids long.